This T cell receptor (beta chain) stems from a study of T cell responses to AZD1222 COVID-19 vaccine (dated by TCRdb to the early 2020s). For the study in its entirety: TCR sequencing covered some 240 trial participants: 207 given two doses of AZD1222 and 26 given two doses of MenACWY control vaccine. Enrollment into the trials was organized by age into subgroups of 18-55, 56-69 and 70-plus years, and those subgroups contained approximately 160, 26 and 62 TCR-sequenced participants, respectively.

V ends up 7 bases short and J 7 bases short, with an unmatched junction base count of 12. The CDR3 runs 14 residues from the cysteine to the phenylalanine. Just CDR3 DNA is preserved here, 42 bases in frame from base 1. As encoded in the germline V gene, CDR1 is MDHEN while CDR2 is SYDVKM. The full study reports these points: Participants were mostly white British and included more females than males, and it was suggested by the authors that clonal diversity may have been underestimated. The vaccine-associated CD4 TCRs covered the entire spike protein, and the dominant responses fell in regions 160-218 and 743-854. Conclusions about previously exposed vaccinees were limited because only six AZD1222 recipients were SARS-CoV-2 seropositive at baseline. After two AZD1222 doses, spike-specific TCR breadth and depth were significantly higher than at day 0 and than in MenACWY recipients. Because no day 14 peak-response samples were available, repertoires were characterized only after the peak T cell response. Reportedly, almost half of the unique spike-specific TCRs recognized epitopes lying outside the regions that are mutated in the B.1.351 and B.1.1.7 variants. In the small 56-69-year group, the increase in depth fell short of significance, most likely because of low power.

Comments on this clone: The target of this receptor is not known. Qualities for individual bases were not recorded, and no much larger clone is one base off.

The CDR3 regions of human TCRbeta chains were subjected to immunosequencing. The authors' pipeline ran thus. TCRs in the repertoires were matched against a reference library of SARS-CoV-2-specific TCRs that had been generated with the MIRA antigen-specificity platform. Breadth was defined as the fraction of unique TCRs that were SARS-CoV-2-associated, and depth was defined as the fraction of total T cells that were SARS-CoV-2-associated. Using the MIRA data, each spike-specific TCR was assigned both to the spike region to which the TCR was reactive and to a CD4 or CD8 class. Log10-transformed breadth and depth values were compared by one-way ANOVA with Sidak's multiple comparisons tests. Here the immuneACCESS table is served through TCRdb, limited to in-frame sequences with V and J called. Missing clones are a known gap in these copies; in checked studies unresolved V genes cover under half, and the rest lacks a known reason. V and J calls and clone size are given by that table; D and trimming were obtained from the DNA. The sample records about 120,000 clones, around 80% of which are singletons. About 25% of the sample is in the top ten clones.

The label giving this sample's time point can be read as: about 28 days (+/-7) after the second vaccine dose. AZD1222 recipients given second doses at about 4 weeks or at about 12 weeks were pooled, since spike-specific TCR depth and breadth were not found to differ between the two schedules. The vaccinee samples were drawn from two UK trials, COV001 and COV002, one of which was a single-blind randomized controlled phase 2/3 trial testing AZD1222 (ChAdOx1 nCoV-19) in healthy adults. For TCRbeta chain sequencing, PBMC samples were collected from trial participants at day 0 and at day 28 after the second dose.

In this chain, TRBV28 is recombined with TRBJ2-7; 8 junctional bases match TRBD2. This sample comprised peripheral blood, obtained 28 days after the second AZD1222 dose. The TCR comes from an adult who received the AZD1222 COVID-19 vaccine. The CDR3 sequence is CASNLSGAPGEQYF. The DNA sequence follows: TGTGCCAGCAATCTTAGCGGGGCCCCTGGTGAGCAGTACTTC. Outside the CDR3, residues come from the reference TRBV28 and TRBJ2-7 proteins, so the full variable domain is: DVKVTQSSRYLVKRTGEKVFLECVQDMDHENMFWYRQDPGLGLRLIYFSYDVKMKEKGDIPEGYSVSREKKERFSLILESASTNQTSMYLCASNLSGAPGEQYFGPGTRLTVT.